The sequence of this T cell receptor beta chain was determined in a study of radiotherapy plus CTLA-4 blockade in lung cancer. Study details: Objective responses arose in roughly 17% of patients, and under 40% experienced disease control.

The data were produced by immunoSEQ multiplex PCR, yet TCRdb's version contains in-frame clones alone and is incomplete. This sample has tens of thousands of clones, with around three quarters found just once. Comments on this clone: Its antigen is unknown.

Receiving focal radiation plus CTLA-4 blockade with ipilimumab were patients who had chemo-refractory metastatic non-small-cell lung cancer. Study results and limitations: Radiotherapy plus ipilimumab was followed by expansion in blood of tumor-derived TCR clones. Reports identified early blood T cell clone dynamics, with interferon-beta, as the best response predictor.

Trimming took 0 bases from V and 3 from J, leaving 17 bases between them. This CDR3 has 16 residues. The germline gives CDR1 GTSNPN, CDR2 SVGIG (reference sequence). This sequence joins TRBV30 and TRBJ2-5, with a possible D match to TRBD1 (6 bases). The specimen was peripheral blood, collected from a patient treated with radiotherapy plus ipilimumab. The sequence came from a human donor with non-small cell lung cancer who had a complete response to radiotherapy plus ipilimumab. The DNA for the CDR3 is TGTGCCTGGAGTGTACGAATCGGGGCAGGGGAAGAGACCCAGTACTTC. Translated: CAWSVRIGAGEETQYF.